This T cell receptor (beta chain) was retrieved from a study of CD8 T cells in Susac syndrome. Study at large: Clinically active disease was present in six of the sequenced Susac syndrome patients. Eight of these patients were in remission. Intravenous immunoglobulin alone or corticosteroids were being given to patients with Susac syndrome at blood draw, unless they were therapy-naive.

Study results and caveats: CD4+ T cell repertoires in Susac syndrome exhibited no evidence of clonal expansion. Acknowledgment was made by the study that its TCR sequencing and HLA analysis involved a relatively small number of individuals.

V shed 0 bases and J shed 4 bases, with 12 bases lying between them. The V gene's germline CDR1 is DFQATT and CDR2 SNEGSKA (reference sequence). This CDR3 has 14 residues. Notes on this clonotype: Its antigen is unidentified.

An amount of RNA that ranged from roughly 0.5 to 1 ug was reverse transcribed with random hexamers. MiXCR, applied by TCRdb to the immunoSEQ multiplex PCR reads, yields one record per CDR3 protein. The sample holds about 140,000 distinct CDR3 sequences, around 95% seen once. This clonotype was obtained from a human donor with Susac syndrome. The gene calls are TRBV20-1 and TRBJ1-2, with D uncertain. The sequencing sample was made of CD4+ T cells from PBMCs. The CDR3 loop is CSARDTGLGYGYTF. The CDR3 DNA reads as TGCAGTGCTAGAGATACCGGGCTGGGCTATGGCTACACCTTC.